The following is a TCR beta chain sequence with its context. The antigen remains undetermined. The data were taken from a study of OX40 agonist ivuxolimab in advanced cancers. Study information: Mean age approximately 66 years, range 23 to 79; approximately 83% male.

The CDR3 has 12 amino acids. The germline V gene encodes CDR1 SGHNT and CDR2 YENEEA. Trimming shortened V by 1 base and J by 5 bases, and 6 bases separated the two germline ends. Findings and limits, study-wide: CD4+ and CD8+ blood T cells expanded clonally by week 6 at 0.1 to 3.0 mg/kg. Mean expanded clone counts were higher in CD8+ than CD4+ T cells.

TCRdb's copy holds only in-frame clones and misses some; the assay was immunoSEQ multiplex PCR. The data contain some 76,000 clones, about 93% of them singletons. The chain employs TRBV11-3 and TRBJ2-7; no definite D call. This TCR was recovered from an adult with an advanced solid tumor such as melanoma, head and neck, liver or kidney cancer. The input for sequencing was CD4+ or CD8+ T cells sorted from blood, taken in a trial of the OX40 agonist ivuxolimab. The CDR3 reads CASSLGSDEQYF. As DNA, the CDR3 is TGTGCCAGCAGCTTAGGATCCGACGAGCAGTACTTC. The full variable domain, completed using reference TRBV11-3 and TRBJ2-7, is EAGVVQSPRYKIIEKKQPVAFWCNPISGHNTLYWYLQNLGQGPELLIRYENEEAVDDSQLPKDRFSAERLKGVDSTLKIQPAELGDSAVYLCASSLGSDEQYFGPGTRLTVT.